The T cell receptor (beta chain) described here comes from a study of control samples from healthy donors and cancer patients. Germline V CDR1 and CDR2: MNHEY, SMNVEV (reference sequence). The ends were cut back, 2 bases at V and 10 bases at J, with 6 bases in the middle. This CDR3 contains 11 residues. Sequencing used immunoSEQ multiplex PCR; TCRdb keeps in-frame clones, though not all of them. Here the sample spans 140,000 or so clones, around 90% being singletons. The TCR was taken from a man aged 25 to 45 in good health. Sequencing input: blood. The chain has TRBV27 and TRBJ2-1; D call uncertain. CDR3 loop: CASSLKEEQFF. For the CDR3, the DNA is TGTGCCAGCAGTTTAAAGGAGGAGCAGTTCTTC.